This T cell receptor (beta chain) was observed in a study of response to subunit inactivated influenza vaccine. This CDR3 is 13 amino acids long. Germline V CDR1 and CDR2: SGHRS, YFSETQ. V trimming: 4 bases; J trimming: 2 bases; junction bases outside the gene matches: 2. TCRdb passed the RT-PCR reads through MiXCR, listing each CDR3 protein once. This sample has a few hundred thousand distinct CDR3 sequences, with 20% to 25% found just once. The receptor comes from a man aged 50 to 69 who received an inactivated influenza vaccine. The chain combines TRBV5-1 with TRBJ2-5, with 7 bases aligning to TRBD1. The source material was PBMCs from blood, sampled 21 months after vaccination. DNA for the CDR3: TGCGCCAGCAGCACGGGACAGCAAGAGACCCAGTACTTC. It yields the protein CASSTGQQETQYF.